A single TCR beta chain is shown here with its context. Its antigen is unidentified. The data derive from a study of T cells in localized non-small cell lung cancer. Points from the study as a whole: The study sequenced only one region of the tumor. As a result, intratumor heterogeneity could not be excluded and remains possible. Of the top 100 tumor clones, median roughly 53 were in adjacent lung, 25 to 30 among its top 100. Elevated circulating T cell density in blood was associated with longer overall survival. Exceeding tumor, uninvolved adjacent lung had the highest T cell clonality.

The data were produced by immunoSEQ multiplex PCR, yet TCRdb's version contains in-frame clones alone and is incomplete. Here the sample spans some 140,000 clones, 70% to 90% being singletons. This CDR3 region has 18 residues. The V and J ends lost 0 bases and 7 bases, in that order; junction bases with no gene match: 17. Germline V gene sequence: CDR1 MGHRA, CDR2 YSYEKL. The V gene is TRBV4-1, the J gene TRBJ2-5; 7 positions match TRBD2. The receptor was isolated from an older female donor with stage I lung adenocarcinoma. Sequencing used peripheral blood, obtained before any cancer treatment. CDR3 protein: CASSQDRVSGRGRATQYF. The CDR3 DNA is TGCGCCAGCAGCCAAGATCGGGTTAGCGGGCGCGGTCGGGCGACCCAGTACTTC.